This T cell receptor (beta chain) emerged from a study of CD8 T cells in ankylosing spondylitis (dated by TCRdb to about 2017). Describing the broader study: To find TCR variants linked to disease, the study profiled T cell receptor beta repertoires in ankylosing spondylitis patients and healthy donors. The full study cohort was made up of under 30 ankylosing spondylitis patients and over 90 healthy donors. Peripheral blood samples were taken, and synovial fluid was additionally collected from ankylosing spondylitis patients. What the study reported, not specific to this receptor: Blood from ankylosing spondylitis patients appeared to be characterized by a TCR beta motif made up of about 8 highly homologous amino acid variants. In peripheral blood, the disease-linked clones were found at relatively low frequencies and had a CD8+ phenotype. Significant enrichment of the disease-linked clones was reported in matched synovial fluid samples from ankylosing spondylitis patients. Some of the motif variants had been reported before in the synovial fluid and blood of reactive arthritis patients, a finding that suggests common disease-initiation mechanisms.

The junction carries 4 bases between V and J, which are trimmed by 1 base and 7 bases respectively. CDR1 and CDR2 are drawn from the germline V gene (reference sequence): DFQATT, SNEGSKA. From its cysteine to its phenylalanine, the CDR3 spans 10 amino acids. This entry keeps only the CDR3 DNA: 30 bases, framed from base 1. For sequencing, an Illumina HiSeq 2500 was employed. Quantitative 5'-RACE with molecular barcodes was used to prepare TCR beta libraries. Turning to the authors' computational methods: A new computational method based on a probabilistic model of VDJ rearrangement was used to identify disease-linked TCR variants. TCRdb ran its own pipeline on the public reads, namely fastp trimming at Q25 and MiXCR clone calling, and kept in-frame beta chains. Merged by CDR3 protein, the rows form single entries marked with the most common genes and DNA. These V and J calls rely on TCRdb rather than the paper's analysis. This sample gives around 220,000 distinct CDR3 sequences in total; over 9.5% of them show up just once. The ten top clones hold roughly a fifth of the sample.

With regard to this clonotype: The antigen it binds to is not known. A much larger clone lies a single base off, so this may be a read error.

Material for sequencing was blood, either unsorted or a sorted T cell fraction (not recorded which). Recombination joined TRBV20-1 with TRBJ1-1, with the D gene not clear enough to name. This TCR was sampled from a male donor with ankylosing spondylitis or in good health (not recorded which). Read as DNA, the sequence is TGCAGTGCTAGAGGGTTTGAAGCTTTCTTT. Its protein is CSARGFEAFF.